The 14 T cell receptor beta chains below were found in one sample sequenced in a study of T cell responses to AZD1222 COVID-19 vaccine. The repertoire was sequenced with immunoSEQ multiplex PCR; TCRdb's copy has only in-frame clones and lacks some. The table includes 110,000 or so clones, roughly 88% detected once. This material consisted of peripheral blood, taken on day 0 of AZD1222 vaccination. The receptors were gathered from an adult in good health.

This chain uses TRBV6-5 with TRBJ2-5; 7 bases are a match to TRBD1. J gave up 5 bases and V 4 bases, and 7 bases lay outside the gene matches. Germline CDR1 reads MNHEY; CDR2 reads SVGAGI. The CDR3 contains 14 residues. Here the CDR3 reads CASSLTGLGETQYF. The CDR3 nucleotides read TGTGCCAGCAGTTTGACAGGGTTGGGTGAGACCCAGTACTTC.

DNA of the CDR3: TGTGCCAGCAGCCTCTCCAGGTCATATCAGCCCCAGCATTTT. As protein: CASSLSRSYQPQHF. The chain joins TRBV5-6 to TRBJ1-5, with D uncertain. Germline-derived CDR1 and CDR2 are SGHDT and YYEEEE. V gave up 4 bases and J gave up 5 bases, with 13 bases separating them. This CDR3 region has 14 residues.

J is TRBJ2-1 and V is TRBV10-1, with 12 bases that match TRBD1. The CDR3 has 15 residues. V lost 0 bases to trimming and J lost 15 bases; unmatched junction nucleotides: 9. Per germline, CDR1 WNHNN and CDR2 SYGVQD (reference sequence). The CDR3 sequence: CASSESGTGGGRMFF. For the CDR3, the DNA is TGCGCCAGCAGTGAGTCTGGGACAGGGGGCGGACGCATGTTCTTC.

The rearrangement joins TRBV20-1 to TRBJ2-1, with 7 bases identical to TRBD2. This CDR3 comprises 16 residues. J gave up 0 bases and V 3 bases, and 8 bases lay outside the gene matches. In germline, CDR1 is DFQATT, CDR2 SNEGSKA (reference sequence). The CDR3 region is CSASLASGTSYNEQFF. In nucleotides, the CDR3 is TGCAGTGCTAGTTTGGCTAGCGGAACCTCCTACAATGAGCAGTTCTTC.

This chain uses TRBV15 with TRBJ2-3; 12 bases are shared with TRBD1. The trim removed 0 bases at V and 2 bases at J, leaving 0 bases unmatched. From germline, CDR1 is LNHNV and CDR2 YYDKDF (reference sequence). CDR3 length: 16 amino acids. CDR3 in DNA: TGTGCCACCAGCAGAGAGGGACAGGGGGCCACAGATACGCAGTATTTT. As protein: CATSREGQGATDTQYF.

This sequence joins TRBV7-2 and TRBJ1-3; D is undetermined. The CDR3 length is 15 residues. V lost 5 bases to trimming and J lost 0 bases, with 11 bases between them. Per germline, CDR1 SGHTA and CDR2 FQGNSA. CDR3 sequence reads: CASSGRRDSGNTIYF. The CDR3 nucleotides are TGTGCCAGCAGCGGTAGACGGGACTCTGGAAACACCATATATTTT. Together with reference TRBV7-2 and TRBJ1-3, the CDR3 gives the full variable domain: GAGVSQSPSNKVTEKGKDVELRCDPISGHTALYWYRQSLGQGLEFLIYFQGNSAPDKSGLPSDRFSAERTGGSVSTLTIQRTQQEDSAVYLCASSGRRDSGNTIYFGEGSWLTVV.

This clone was seen once. V usage is TRBV27 and J usage is TRBJ2-7; D may match TRBD1 or TRBD2 (5 bases each). The CDR3 sequence is 15 residues long. From germline, CDR1 is MNHEY and CDR2 SMNVEV (reference sequence). The V and J ends lost 6 bases and 5 bases respectively, with 20 bases between them. CDR3 nucleotides: TGTGCCAGCAGGACCGGGGCTGCAAGCAGGGACGAGCAGTACTTC. Amino acids: CASRTGAASRDEQYF.

The rearrangement uses TRBV18 and TRBJ2-7; possibly TRBD1 or TRBD2 for D (6 bases each). Trimming took off 3 bases at V and 7 bases at J, with 16 bases between the two ends. The length of the CDR3 is 14 residues. Per germline, CDR1 KGHSH and CDR2 LQKENI. The DNA for the CDR3 is TGTGCCAGCTCACCCTCGTGGGGGGCGGAAGAGCAGTACTTC. Amino acid sequence: CASSPSWGAEEQYF.

Concerning this clone itself: Other nucleotide sequences in the sample specify the same CDR3. The V and J genes are TRBV5-1 and TRBJ1-2, with D possibly TRBD1 on 5 matching bases. The CDR3 has 14 residues. From germline, CDR1 is SGHRS and CDR2 YFSETQ. Trimming removed 0 bases from V and 8 bases from J, with 14 bases in between. CDR3 DNA: TGCGCCAGCAGCTTGGCCCAAGGGGCTGGCGGCTACACCTTC. This codes for CASSLAQGAGGYTF. The full variable domain, in which reference TRBV5-1 and TRBJ1-2 provide the parts outside the CDR3, is KAGVTQTPRYLIKTRGQQVTLSCSPISGHRSVSWYQQTPGQGLQFLFEYFSETQRNKGNFPGRFSGRQFSNSRSEMNVSTLELGDSALYLCASSLAQGAGGYTFGSGTRLTVV.

This rearrangement joins TRBV6-6 to TRBJ1-2; D gene ambiguous. The CDR3 sequence is 15 residues long. The germline V and J ends were trimmed by 5 bases and 0 bases, with 13 bases remaining between them. CDR1 is MNHNY, CDR2 SVGAGI, per germline (reference sequence). The CDR3 nucleotides are TGTGCCAGCAGTCCGTCTCGGGAAGCTAACTATGGCTACACCTTC. Translating gives CASSPSREANYGYTF.

This chain joins TRBV5-6 and TRBJ2-1, with no clear D. The CDR3 is 12 amino acids. Germline V gene sequence: CDR1 SGHDT, CDR2 YYEEEE. The ends were cut back, 4 bases at V and 10 bases at J, with 12 bases in the middle. CDR3 loop: CASSLLSSEQFF. For the CDR3, the DNA is TGTGCCAGCAGCCTGTTAAGCTCGGAGCAGTTCTTC.

V and J are TRBV6-2 or TRBV6-3 and TRBJ1-6; D perhaps matches TRBD1 (5 bases). Germline-derived CDR1 and CDR2 are MNHEY and SVGEGT. CDR3 length: 16 amino acids. Deletions cut 4 bases from V and 2 bases from J, with 12 bases between. The CDR3, as DNA: TGTGCCAGCAGTTTGAAGGGCAGGGCCTATAATTCACCCCTCCACTTT. Its protein is CASSLKGRAYNSPLHF.

The chain has TRBV7-9 and TRBJ2-1; 10 positions agree with TRBD2. The J segment lost 8 bases and the V segment lost 5 bases, leaving 18 bases of the junction unmatched. The germline V gene encodes CDR1 SEHNR and CDR2 FQNEAQ (reference sequence). The CDR3 has 18 residues. CDR3 amino acids: CASSTSRPAGGRVDEQFF. DNA of the CDR3: TGTGCCAGCAGCACCAGTCGTCCAGCGGGGGGGCGTGTCGATGAGCAGTTCTTC.

CDR3 nucleotide sequence: TGTGCCAGCAGCTTGGGACAGTCGAATGAAAAACTGTTTTTT. The encoded protein is CASSLGQSNEKLFF. The genes are TRBV7-8 and TRBJ1-4, with TRBD1 identical over 7 bases. The germline V gene encodes CDR1 SGHVS and CDR2 FQNEAQ. The CDR3 extends over 14 amino acids. V lost 3 bases, J lost 5 bases, and 3 bases stayed unmatched.